This T cell receptor beta chain is from a study of T cells after yellow fever vaccination. Whole-study results and caveats: Most primary-vaccination clones reappeared after the booster (about 97% CD4, approximately 88% CD8). The bulk population could contribute abundant contaminating clonotypes to FACS-sorted repertoires.

The table lists this clonotype with many counts. Its antigen is not identified. TCRdb recomputed calls from the 5' RACE reads with MiXCR, one row per CDR3 protein. The sample records under 600,000 distinct CDR3 sequences, 13% being singletons. This CDR3 has 12 residues. Per germline, CDR1 DFQATT and CDR2 SNEGSKA (reference sequence). The V gene lost 3 bases and the J gene lost 7 bases, with 9 bases spanning the gap. The genes are TRBV20-1 and TRBJ2-2; no reliable D call. The material was PBMCs, obtained on the day of the yellow fever booster vaccination. The origin of this receptor is a young man who received the YFV17D yellow fever vaccine. In DNA form, the CDR3 reads TGCAGTGCTAGTAGGGTTGGCGGGGAGCTGTTTTTT. Translating it yields CSASRVGGELFF.